Sequencing of this T cell receptor (beta chain) was carried out in a study of graft-versus-host responses after intestinal transplantation. The wider study: In this cohort, recipients had multivisceral, liver-intestinal, or isolated intestinal transplants. Recipients uniformly received anti-thymocyte globulin induction, followed by tacrolimus and steroids for roughly three years.

Here immunoSEQ multiplex PCR was the method, and the copy in TCRdb shows in-frame clones only, minus some. The table shows 20,000 to 25,000 clones, with less than 95% occurring only once. This clone was counted a few times. Its target is unknown. Overall study findings and caveats: Recipient marrow contained GvH clones, some of which appeared first in ileum or blood. An association linked early post-transplant HvG declines with peak circulating GvH clone levels.

The length of the CDR3 is 14 residues. The ends were cut back, 2 bases at V and 1 base at J, with 8 bases in the middle. The germline V gene has CDR1 SNHLY and CDR2 FYNNEI. This chain uses TRBV2 with TRBJ1-1; maybe TRBD1 (6 bases). Sequences were derived from PBMCs, sampled 156 days after intestinal transplant. The sequence was collected from a human patient who received an intestinal transplant, so some T cells may come from the graft donor. CDR3 region: CASSETGQNTEAFF. CDR3 coding DNA: TGTGCCAGCAGTGAAACGGGACAGAACACTGAAGCTTTCTTT.